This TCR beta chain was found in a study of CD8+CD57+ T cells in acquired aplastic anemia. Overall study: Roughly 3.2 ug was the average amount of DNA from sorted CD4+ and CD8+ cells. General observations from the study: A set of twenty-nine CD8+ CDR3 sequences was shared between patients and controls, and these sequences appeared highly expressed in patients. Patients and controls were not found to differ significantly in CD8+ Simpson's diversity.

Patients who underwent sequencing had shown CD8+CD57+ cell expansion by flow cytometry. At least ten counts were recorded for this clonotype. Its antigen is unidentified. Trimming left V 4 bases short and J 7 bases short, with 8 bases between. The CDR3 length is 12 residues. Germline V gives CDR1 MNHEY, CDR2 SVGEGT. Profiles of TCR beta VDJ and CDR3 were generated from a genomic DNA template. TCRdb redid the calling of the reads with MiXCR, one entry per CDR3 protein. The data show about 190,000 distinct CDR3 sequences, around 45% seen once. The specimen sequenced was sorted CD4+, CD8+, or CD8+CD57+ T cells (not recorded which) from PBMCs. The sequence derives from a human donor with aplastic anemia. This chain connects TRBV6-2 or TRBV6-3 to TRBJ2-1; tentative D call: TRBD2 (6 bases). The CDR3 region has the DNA TGTGCCAGCAGTTCCCGGGGGAATGAGCAGTTCTTC. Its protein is CASSSRGNEQFF.